The clone carrying this T cell receptor beta chain was seen just once. One junction end does not reproduce the germline sequence, and a read error may be involved. This record belongs to a study of TIL therapy for anti-PD-1-resistant metastatic lung cancer. The immunoSEQ assay was v3. Each library reached roughly 1.9 million read pairs, or about 5-6.5 million at deep level. TCRdb's copy holds only in-frame clones and misses some; the assay was immunoSEQ multiplex PCR. This table holds more than 8,000 clones, around 56% found once. Specified time point: pre-treatment sample, taken before nivolumab and TIL therapy. Most excised metastases sampled were pleural nodules or supraclavicular lymph nodes. The CDR3 is made up of 15 amino acids. The germline CDR1 and CDR2 sequences are SSHAT and FNYEAQ (reference sequence).

The starting material was tumor tissue, obtained at baseline. This TCR was sampled from a person between 25 and 80 years old with non-small cell lung cancer. The chain joins TRBV7-7 to TRBJ2-5, with a possible D match to TRBD2 (6 bases). CDR3 amino acids: CASSSVRTGDETQYF. The CDR3 DNA sequence: TGTGCTAGCAGCTCCGTCCGAACGGGGGATGAGACCCAGTACTTC. Based on the CDR3 plus reference TRBV7-7 and TRBJ2-5, the full variable domain is GAGVSQSPRYKVTKRGQDVTLRCDPISSHATLYWYQQALGQGPEFLTYFNYEAQPDKSGLPSDRFSAERPEGSISTLTIQRTEQRDSAMYRCASSSVRTGDETQYFGPGTRLLVL.